This TCR beta chain was captured in a study of cytomegalovirus exposure and HLA in healthy donors. PCR was performed using 60 Vbeta and 13 Jbeta primers. The protocol was immunoSEQ multiplex PCR, while the TCRdb copy is restricted to in-frame clones and leaves out a portion. This table holds more than 150,000 clones, roughly 87% found once. From germline, CDR1 is LNHDA and CDR2 SQIVND (reference sequence). The germline V and J ends were trimmed by 6 bases and 0 bases, with 7 bases remaining between them. The CDR3 length is 13 residues. This TCR came from a man aged 40-50 years in good health and CMV-seronegative. The sample was PBMCs. J is TRBJ2-3 and V is TRBV19; unclear D gene. CDR3 nucleotide sequence: TGTGCCAGTAGAGAGGTGAGCACAGATACGCAGTATTTT. Amino acids: CASREVSTDTQYF.